This paragraph reports one T cell receptor beta chain. This clone's antigen is unknown. Its ends do not fully match the called genes, so a read error is possible. Preparation of the library involved multiplex PCR. The run used an Illumina HiSeq 2500. Following protocols modified from ARM-PCR, the researchers constructed TCRbeta libraries through three rounds of nested PCR with primers (Table S4). PCR products of 200-500 bp were gel-excised and purified with the QIAquick gel extraction kit before sequencing. From the authors' description of their analysis: Reads were cleaned using Trimmomatic, were merged into complete CDR3 sequences using FLASH, and were assigned to V(D)J germline segments using MiTCR. Clonal diversity was computed as the inverse Simpson's index with VDJtools. A read counted as productive if the sequence was in-frame and lacked a premature stop codon. The public reads were run again by TCRdb, first through fastp at Q25 and then through MiXCR, and only productive beta chains were kept. Identical CDR3 proteins give one entry, which carries the most common genes and DNA. TCRdb, rather than the study authors, made the V and J calls. Recorded for this sample are about 110,000 distinct CDR3 sequences; roughly 73% of them occurred a single time. The ten biggest clones cover 30% to 45% of the sample.

Reading from cysteine to phenylalanine, the CDR3 counts 13 amino acids. Only the CDR3 DNA is retained, 39 bases long and in frame from the first base. From a lookup of the germline V gene (reference sequence), CDR1 and CDR2 are DFQATT and SNEGSKA. The source of the sample is a study of tumor and adjacent non-tumor tissue in lung cancer (dated by TCRdb to the late 2010s). A note on the overall study: Of the cohort, about a dozen patients had adenocarcinoma, 2 had squamous cell carcinoma and 1 had small cell lung cancer. Among the roughly 15 patients, ages ranged from about 31 to 76 years, some ten were men and 5 were women, and disease was TNM stage I to III. Sequencing generated a total of 125,075,908 productive TCRbeta reads, averaging roughly 4.2 million reads per sample. The study compared bulk TCRbeta repertoires between lung tumor tissue and matched distant non-tumor lung tissue from about 14 lung cancer patients. Over 25 paired specimens, one tumor and one normal lung sample per patient, were profiled by TCRbeta CDR3 sequencing. General findings and caveats noted by the study authors: Because peripheral blood was not sequenced, the blood TCRbeta repertoires of the lung cancer patients in the study went unexamined. Neither the sequencing platform nor unique molecular identifiers are named or mentioned anywhere in the methods. Tumor tissue showed significantly higher TCR diversity (inverse Simpson) than normal lung tissue, at 431.37 vs 166.20 (P = 0.0075, Mann-Whitney U test). With only roughly 15 patients in the cohort, the authors noted that larger samples and more detailed clinical data are needed. Significantly higher TCR diversity was found in younger patients, and higher tumor TCR diversity was associated with shorter overall and disease-free survival. The top 100 clones accounted for a significantly larger cumulative portion of the repertoire in normal lung than in tumor tissue.

RNA was extracted from bulk unsorted tissue and checked for quality with a NanoDrop ND-1000 and an Agilent 2100. The donors were newly diagnosed lung cancer patients admitted for thoracic surgery in China from August to November 2014 who had not received prior chemotherapy. Anyone who had undergone radiotherapy or chemotherapy before, or who had another cancer at the same time, was left out of the study. Surgical tissue pieces of about 1-2 cm3 were preserved in RNAlater solution and were kept at -80 degrees C until use. The chain joins TRBV20-1 to TRBJ2-3, with the D gene uncertain. The sequenced sample consisted of lung tumor tissue. This clonotype was sampled from a woman aged 55 to 70 with non-small cell lung cancer. CDR3 loop: CSARGAAADTQYF. The nucleotide sequence is TGCAGTGCCCGTGGAGCAGCCGCAGATACGCAATATTTT.